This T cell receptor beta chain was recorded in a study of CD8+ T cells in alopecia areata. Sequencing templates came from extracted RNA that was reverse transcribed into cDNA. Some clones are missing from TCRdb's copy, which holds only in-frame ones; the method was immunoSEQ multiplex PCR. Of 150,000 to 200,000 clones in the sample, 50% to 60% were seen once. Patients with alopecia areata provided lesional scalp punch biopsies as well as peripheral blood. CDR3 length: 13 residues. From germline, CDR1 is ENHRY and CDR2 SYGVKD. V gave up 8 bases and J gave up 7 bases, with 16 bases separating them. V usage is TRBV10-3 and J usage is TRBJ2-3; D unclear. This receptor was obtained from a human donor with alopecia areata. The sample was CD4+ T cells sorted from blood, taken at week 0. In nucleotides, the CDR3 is TGTGCCATCGCCGGCTCCCAAACAAATACGCAGTATTTT. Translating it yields CAIAGSQTNTQYF.